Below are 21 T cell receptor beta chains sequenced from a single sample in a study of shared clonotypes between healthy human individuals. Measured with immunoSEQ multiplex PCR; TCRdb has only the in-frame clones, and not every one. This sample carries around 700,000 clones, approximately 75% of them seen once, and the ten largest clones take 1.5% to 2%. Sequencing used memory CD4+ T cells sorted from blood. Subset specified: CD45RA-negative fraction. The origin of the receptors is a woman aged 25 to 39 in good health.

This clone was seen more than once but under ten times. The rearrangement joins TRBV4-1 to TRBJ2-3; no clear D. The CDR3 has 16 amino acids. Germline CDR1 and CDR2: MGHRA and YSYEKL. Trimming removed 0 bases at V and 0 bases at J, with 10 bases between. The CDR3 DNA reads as TGCGCCAGCAGCCAAGATCGCGTCGGGAGCACAGATACGCAGTATTTT. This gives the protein CASSQDRVGSTDTQYF.

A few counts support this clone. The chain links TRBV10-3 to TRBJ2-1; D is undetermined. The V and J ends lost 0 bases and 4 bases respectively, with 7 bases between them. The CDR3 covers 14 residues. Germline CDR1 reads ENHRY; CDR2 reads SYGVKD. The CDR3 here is CAISESSTYNEQFF. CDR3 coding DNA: TGTGCCATCAGTGAGTCTTCTACATACAATGAGCAGTTCTTC.

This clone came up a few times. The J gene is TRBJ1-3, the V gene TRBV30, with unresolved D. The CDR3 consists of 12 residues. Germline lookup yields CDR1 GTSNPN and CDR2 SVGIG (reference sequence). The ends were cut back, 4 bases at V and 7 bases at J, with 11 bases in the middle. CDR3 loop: CAWTGSWNTIYF. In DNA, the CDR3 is TGTGCCTGGACGGGCAGCTGGAACACCATATATTTT.

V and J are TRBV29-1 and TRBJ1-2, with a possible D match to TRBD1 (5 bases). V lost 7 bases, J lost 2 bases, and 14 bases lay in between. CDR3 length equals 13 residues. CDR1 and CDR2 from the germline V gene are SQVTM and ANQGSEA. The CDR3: CSASGGINYGYTF. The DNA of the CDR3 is TGCAGCGCCTCGGGGGGGATAAACTATGGCTACACCTTC.

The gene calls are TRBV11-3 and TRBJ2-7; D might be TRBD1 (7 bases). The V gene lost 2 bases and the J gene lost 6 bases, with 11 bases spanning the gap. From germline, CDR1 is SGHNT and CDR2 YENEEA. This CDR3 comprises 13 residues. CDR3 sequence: CASSLQGGGEQYF. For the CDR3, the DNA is TGTGCCAGCAGCTTACAGGGGGGAGGCGAGCAGTACTTC.

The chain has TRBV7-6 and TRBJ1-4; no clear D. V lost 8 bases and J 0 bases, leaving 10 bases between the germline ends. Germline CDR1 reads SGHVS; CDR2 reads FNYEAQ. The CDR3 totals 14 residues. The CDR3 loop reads CASGIYATNEKLFF. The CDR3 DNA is TGTGCCAGCGGAATATATGCAACTAATGAAAAACTGTTTTTT. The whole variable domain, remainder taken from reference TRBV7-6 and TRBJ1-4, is GAGVSQSPRYKVTKRGQDVALRCDPISGHVSLYWYRQALGQGPEFLTYFNYEAQQDKSGLPNDRFSAERPEGSISTLTIQRTEQRDSAMYRCASGIYATNEKLFFGSGTQLSVL.

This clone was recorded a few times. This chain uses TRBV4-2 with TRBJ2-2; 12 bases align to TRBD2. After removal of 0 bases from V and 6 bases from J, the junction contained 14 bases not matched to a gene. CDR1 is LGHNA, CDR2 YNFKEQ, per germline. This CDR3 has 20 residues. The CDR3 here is CASSQDWASGRANPPGELFF. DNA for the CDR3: TGTGCCAGCAGCCAAGATTGGGCTAGCGGGAGGGCCAATCCTCCCGGGGAGCTGTTTTTT.

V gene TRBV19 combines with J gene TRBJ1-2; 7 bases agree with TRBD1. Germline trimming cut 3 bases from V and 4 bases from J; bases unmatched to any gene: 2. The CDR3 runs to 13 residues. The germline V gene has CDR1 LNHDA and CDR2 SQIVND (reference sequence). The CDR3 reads CASSMGQPYGYTF. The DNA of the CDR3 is TGTGCCAGTAGTATGGGACAGCCCTATGGCTACACCTTC.

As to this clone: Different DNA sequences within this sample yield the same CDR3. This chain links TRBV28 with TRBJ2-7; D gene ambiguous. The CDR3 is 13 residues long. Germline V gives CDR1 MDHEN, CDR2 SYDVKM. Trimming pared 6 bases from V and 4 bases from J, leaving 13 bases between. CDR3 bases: TGTGCCAGCAGCCCGCCGCCTTTATACGAGCAGTACTTC. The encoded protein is CASSPPPLYEQYF.

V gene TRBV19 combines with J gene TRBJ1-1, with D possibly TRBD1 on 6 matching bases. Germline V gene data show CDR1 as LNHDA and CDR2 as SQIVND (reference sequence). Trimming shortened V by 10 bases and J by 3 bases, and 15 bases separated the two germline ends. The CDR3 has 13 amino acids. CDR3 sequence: CATNGQRDTEAFF. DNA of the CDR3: TGTGCCACCAACGGACAGAGGGACACTGAAGCTTTCTTT.

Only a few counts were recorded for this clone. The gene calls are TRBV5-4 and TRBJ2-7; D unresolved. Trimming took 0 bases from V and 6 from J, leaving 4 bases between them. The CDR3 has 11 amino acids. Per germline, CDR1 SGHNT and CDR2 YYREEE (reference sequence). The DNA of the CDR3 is TGTGCCAGCAGCTTGGACAGCGAGCAGTACTTC. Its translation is CASSLDSEQYF.

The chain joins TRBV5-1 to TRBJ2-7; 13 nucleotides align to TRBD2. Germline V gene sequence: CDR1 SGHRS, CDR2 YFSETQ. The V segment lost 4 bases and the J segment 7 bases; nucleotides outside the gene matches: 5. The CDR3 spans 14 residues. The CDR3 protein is CASSHGLAGVEQYF. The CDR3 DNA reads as TGCGCCAGCAGCCATGGACTAGCGGGAGTTGAGCAGTACTTC.

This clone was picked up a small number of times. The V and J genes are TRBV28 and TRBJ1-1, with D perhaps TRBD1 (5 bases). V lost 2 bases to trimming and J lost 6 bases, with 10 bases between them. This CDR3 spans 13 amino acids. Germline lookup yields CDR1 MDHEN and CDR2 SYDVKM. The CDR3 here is CASSLRQLAEAFF. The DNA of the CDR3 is TGTGCCAGCAGTTTAAGACAGCTGGCTGAAGCTTTCTTT.

The CDR3 DNA follows: TGTGCCACCAGCAGGGTTAGCGGGAGCTCCTACAATGAGCAGTTCTTC. Its protein is CATSRVSGSSYNEQFF. The V gene is TRBV15, the J gene TRBJ2-1; 9 bases are a match to TRBD2. This CDR3 comprises 16 residues. V lost 3 bases and J lost 0; bases outside the gene matches: 3. Germline values: CDR1 LNHNV, CDR2 YYDKDF (reference sequence).

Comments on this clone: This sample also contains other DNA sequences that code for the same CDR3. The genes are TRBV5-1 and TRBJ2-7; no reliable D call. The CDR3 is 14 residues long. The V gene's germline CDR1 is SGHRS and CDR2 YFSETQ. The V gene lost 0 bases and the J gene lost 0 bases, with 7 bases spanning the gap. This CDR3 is CASSLGPSSYEQYF. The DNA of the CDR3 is TGCGCCAGCAGCTTGGGCCCTAGCTCCTACGAGCAGTACTTC.

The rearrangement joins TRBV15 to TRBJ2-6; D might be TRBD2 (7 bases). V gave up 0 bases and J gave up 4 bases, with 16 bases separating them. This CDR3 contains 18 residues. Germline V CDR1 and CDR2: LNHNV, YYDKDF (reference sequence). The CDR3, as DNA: TGTGCCACCAGCAGAGAGGGGGGGGCTGCGGGAGGGGCCAACGTCCTGACTTTC. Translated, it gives CATSREGGAAGGANVLTF.

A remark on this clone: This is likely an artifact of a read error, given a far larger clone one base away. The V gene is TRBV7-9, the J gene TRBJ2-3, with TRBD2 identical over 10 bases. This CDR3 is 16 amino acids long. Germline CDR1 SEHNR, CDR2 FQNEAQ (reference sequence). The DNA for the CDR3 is TGTGCCTGCAGCTTAGGGACTAGCGCCTGGGGAGATACGCAGTATTTT. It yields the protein CACSLGTSAWGDTQYF.

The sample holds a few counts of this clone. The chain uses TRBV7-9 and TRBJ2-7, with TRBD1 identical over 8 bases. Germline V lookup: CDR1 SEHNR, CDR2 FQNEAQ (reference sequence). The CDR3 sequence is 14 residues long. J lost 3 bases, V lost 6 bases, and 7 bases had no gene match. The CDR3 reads CASSQPGQDYEQYF. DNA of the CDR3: TGTGCCAGCAGTCAACCGGGACAGGACTACGAGCAGTACTTC.

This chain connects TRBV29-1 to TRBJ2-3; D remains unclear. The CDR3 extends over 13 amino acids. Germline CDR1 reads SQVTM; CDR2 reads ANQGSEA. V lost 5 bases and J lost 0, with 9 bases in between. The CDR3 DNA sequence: TGCAGCGTTTTAATTCAGAGCACAGATACGCAGTATTTT. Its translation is CSVLIQSTDTQYF.

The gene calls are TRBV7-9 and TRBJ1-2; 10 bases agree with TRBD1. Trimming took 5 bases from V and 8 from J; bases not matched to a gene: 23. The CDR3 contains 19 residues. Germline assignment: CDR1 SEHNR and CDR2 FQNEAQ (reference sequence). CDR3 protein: CASSPPALTGGGNREGYTF. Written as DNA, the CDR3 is TGTGCCAGCAGCCCCCCCGCATTGACAGGGGGCGGGAATCGGGAAGGCTACACCTTC.

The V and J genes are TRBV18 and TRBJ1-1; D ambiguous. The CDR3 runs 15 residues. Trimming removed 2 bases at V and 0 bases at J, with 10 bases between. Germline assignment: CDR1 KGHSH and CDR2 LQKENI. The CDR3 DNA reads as TGTGCCAGCTCACCATCTGCTCAGATGAACACTGAAGCTTTCTTT. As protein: CASSPSAQMNTEAFF.